This TCR beta chain was sequenced for a study of T cells in Graves' hyperthyroidism and ophthalmopathy. RNA transcripts gave rise to amplified TCR beta CDR3 regions. The TCR CDR3 was amplified in a first-round RT-PCR using the HTBI primer set. TCRdb re-called the multiplex PCR reads with MiXCR, one entry per CDR3 protein. The sample comprises around 600,000 distinct CDR3 sequences, 13% to 15% of which are singletons, and about 7% rests with the top ten. Concerning this clonotype itself: The antigen remains undetermined.

CDR3 length: 12 amino acids. Trimming pared 5 bases from V and 6 bases from J, leaving 8 bases between. Germline-derived CDR1 and CDR2 are KGHDR and SFDVKD. For ophthalmopathy patients, the Clinical Activity Score was at least 3 and the NOSPECS grade at least 4; duration was under 3 months. Lactation, pregnancy, other autoimmune disease or uncontrolled infection led to exclusion of patients. Clinical symptoms, serum thyroxine, TRAb, thyroid ultrasound and orbital computed tomography established diagnosis. Study results and limitations: Most expanded thyroid clonotypes above 0.001 also appeared in blood.

The sequence derives from a woman in her late teens or twenties with Graves' ophthalmopathy. The sequenced sample consisted of blood. The chain joins TRBV24-1 to TRBJ2-3; D perhaps matches TRBD1 (5 bases). CDR3 amino acids: CATSGSGDTQYF. The CDR3 nucleotides are TGTGCCACCAGTGGATCAGGGGATACGCAGTATTTT.